This is a list of T cell receptor beta chains from one sample in a study of cytomegalovirus exposure and HLA in healthy donors. TCRdb's table, derived via immunoSEQ multiplex PCR, lists solely in-frame clones and lacks some. The repertoire has 150,000 to 200,000 clones, roughly four fifths of them found once; the top ten carry roughly 0.097%. The sample consisted of PBMCs. These receptors originate from a boy aged 2 to 10 in good health and CMV-seronegative. Each CDR3 is given with its conserved first and last residue. A D gene is named only where the DNA matches it firmly. For some rows the clone size is stated as once, few or many, or as a class when expanded; others skip it.

d_gene	abundance	v_gene	j_gene	CDR3aa	CDR3nt
NA	NA	TRBV7-2	TRBJ1-1	CASSLDGQNSEAFF	TGTGCCAGCAGCTTAGATGGACAGAACTCTGAAGCTTTCTTT
NA	few	TRBV4-1	TRBJ1-2	CASSQEAGVPYGYTF	TGCGCCAGCAGCCAAGAGGCGGGTGTGCCATATGGCTACACCTTC
NA	NA	TRBV4-1	TRBJ2-7	CASSRSGDYEQYF	TGCGCCAGCAGCCGATCGGGGGACTACGAGCAGTACTTC
NA	NA	TRBV9	TRBJ2-1	CASSAGVEQFF	TGTGCCAGCAGTGCCGGGGTGGAGCAGTTCTTC
NA	NA	TRBV5-6	TRBJ2-7	CASSLVQGRDEQYF	TGTGCCAGCAGCTTGGTACAGGGCCGGGACGAGCAGTACTTC
NA	NA	TRBV2	TRBJ1-2	CASILPDIYGYTF	TGTGCCAGCATCCTCCCGGACATCTATGGCTACACCTTC
NA	NA	TRBV5-6	TRBJ2-3	CASSLIVTSTDTQYF	TGTGCCAGCAGCTTAATCGTCACTAGCACAGATACGCAGTATTTT
NA	NA	TRBV4-3	TRBJ2-7	CASSPIVGDYEQYF	TGCGCCAGCAGCCCCATAGTGGGAGACTACGAGCAGTACTTC
NA	NA	TRBV4-2	TRBJ1-6	CASSQAAEGLRSPLHF	TGTGCCAGCAGCCAAGCTGCGGAGGGCCTAAGGTCACCCCTCCACTTT
TRBD2	NA	TRBV9	TRBJ2-2	CASRSGGGPSGELFF	TGTGCCAGCAGGTCCGGCGGGGGGCCATCCGGGGAGCTGTTTTTT
NA	NA	TRBV19	TRBJ2-7	CASSIPGTYEQYF	TGTGCCAGTAGTATACCGGGGACCTACGAGCAGTACTTC
NA	NA	TRBV7-9	TRBJ1-1	CASSTLLEGTEAFF	TGTGCCAGCAGCACGCTGTTGGAGGGCACTGAAGCTTTCTTT
NA	NA	TRBV21-1	TRBJ1-2	CASSKTPPGQGVNGYTF	TGTGCCAGCAGCAAAACCCCACCGGGACAGGGAGTCAACGGCTACACCTTC
NA	NA	TRBV7-9	TRBJ2-5	CASGLKETQYF	TGTGCCAGCGGACTGAAAGAGACCCAGTACTTC
NA	NA	TRBV7-2	TRBJ2-3	CASSLRGTTDTQYF	TGTGCCAGCAGCTTAAGGGGGACCACAGATACGCAGTATTTT
TRBD1	NA	TRBV11-3	TRBJ1-5	CASSLTSGTGGSNQPQHF	TGTGCCAGCAGCTTAACAAGCGGGACAGGGGGTAGCAATCAGCCCCAGCATTTT
NA	NA	TRBV11-2	TRBJ1-1	CASSSQGRMNTEAFF	TGTGCCAGCAGCTCACAGGGTCGTATGAACACTGAAGCTTTCTTT
NA	NA	TRBV19	TRBJ2-1	CASSIRVGEQFF	TGTGCCAGTAGTATACGGGTTGGAGAGCAGTTCTTC
TRBD2	NA	TRBV7-9	TRBJ2-7	CASSYWGGGYEQYF	TGTGCCAGCAGCTATTGGGGGGGAGGATACGAGCAGTACTTC
NA	few	TRBV10-3	TRBJ1-1	CAISQGLGNTEAFF	TGTGCCATCAGCCAGGGGTTGGGGAACACTGAAGCTTTCTTT
TRBD2	few	TRBV2	TRBJ2-3	CASIGAGASGGSDTQYF	TGTGCCAGCATAGGGGCCGGGGCTAGCGGGGGGTCAGATACGCAGTATTTT
NA	NA	TRBV10-3	TRBJ2-7	CATRGRRVDDEQYF	TGTGCCACTCGAGGGAGGAGGGTTGACGATGAGCAGTACTTC
NA	NA	TRBV5-1	TRBJ2-3	CASSFFEGGGTDTQYF	TGCGCCAGCAGCTTTTTTGAGGGAGGGGGGACAGATACGCAGTATTTT
TRBD1	NA	TRBV5-1	TRBJ1-4	CASSPGPDRVNEKLFF	TGCGCCAGCAGCCCGGGCCCCGACAGGGTGAATGAAAAACTGTTTTTT
NA	NA	TRBV30	TRBJ2-2	CAWRSRVTGELFF	TGTGCCTGGCGCTCTCGGGTCACCGGGGAGCTGTTTTTT
TRBD2	NA	TRBV9	TRBJ2-1	CASSVSPGLAGGSSYNEQFF	TGTGCCAGCAGCGTTTCTCCGGGACTAGCGGGGGGGAGCTCCTACAATGAGCAGTTCTTC
TRBD1	NA	TRBV18	TRBJ2-5	CASSLGQGGQETQYF	TGTGCCAGCTCACTCGGACAGGGGGGTCAAGAGACCCAGTACTTC
NA	NA	TRBV7-2	TRBJ1-2	CASSLGGGLNYGYTF	TGTGCCAGCAGCTTAGGCGGGGGCCTCAACTATGGCTACACCTTC
TRBD1	NA	TRBV11-2	TRBJ1-2	CASSSLRDRATYGYTF	TGTGCCAGCAGCTCGCTTCGGGACAGAGCTACTTATGGCTACACCTTC
TRBD1	few	TRBV4-1	TRBJ1-6	CASSQATGGSNSPLHF	TGCGCCAGCAGCCAAGCAACAGGGGGGAGCAATTCACCCCTCCACTTT
NA	NA	TRBV11-2	TRBJ2-7	CASSSNLDWNYEQYF	TGTGCCAGCAGCTCCAACTTGGACTGGAACTACGAGCAGTACTTC
NA	NA	TRBV5-4	TRBJ2-3	CASSLGRGTDTQYF	TGTGCCAGCAGCTTGGGGCGGGGCACAGATACGCAGTATTTT
TRBD2	few	TRBV27	TRBJ2-1	CASSLWSGGANEQFF	TGTGCCAGCAGTTTATGGAGCGGGGGGGCAAATGAGCAGTTCTTC
TRBD1	few	TRBV7-2	TRBJ2-5	CASSLDRSETQYF	TGTGCCAGCAGCTTGGACAGGTCAGAGACCCAGTACTTC
TRBD1	NA	TRBV10-1	TRBJ2-4	CAPRGLSAKNIQYF	TGCGCCCCCAGGGGGTTGTCTGCCAAAAACATTCAGTACTTC
TRBD2	once	TRBV5-1	TRBJ2-1	CASSKTSGGAYNEQFF	TGCGCCAGCAGCAAGACTAGCGGGGGGGCCTATAATGAGCAGTTCTTC